Below are 18 T cell receptor beta chains sequenced from a single sample in a study of cytomegalovirus exposure and HLA in healthy donors. The repertoire was sequenced with immunoSEQ multiplex PCR; TCRdb's copy has only in-frame clones and lacks some. The sample has tens of thousands of clones; approximately 96% are singletons. The sample was PBMCs. All receptors derive from a man aged 18 to 35 in good health and CMV-seronegative.

The V and J genes are TRBV6-4 and TRBJ1-4, with D perhaps TRBD1 (5 bases). This CDR3 region has 16 residues. In germline, CDR1 is MRHNA, CDR2 SNTAGT. V dropped 3 bases and J dropped 3 bases, with 14 bases sitting between them. The CDR3 sequence is CASSEIRQLPNEKLFF. The CDR3, as DNA: TGTGCCAGCAGTGAGATTAGACAGTTACCTAATGAAAAACTGTTTTTT.

The rearrangement joins TRBV5-6 to TRBJ1-1; D not resolved. The CDR3 has 12 amino acids. V lost 9 bases and J lost 0, with 9 bases in between. CDR1 SGHDT and CDR2 YYEEEE come from the germline V gene. CDR3 nucleotides: TGTGCCACTCAACTCCTGAACACTGAAGCTTTCTTT. Translated, it gives CATQLLNTEAFF.

V usage is TRBV7-2 and J usage is TRBJ2-1; D gene unclear. This CDR3 has 12 amino acids. The V end was cut by 5 bases, the J end by 3 bases, with 5 bases between. Germline loops: CDR1 SGHTA, CDR2 FQGNSA. The CDR3 here is CASSPRYNEQFF. The CDR3 coding sequence is TGTGCCAGCAGCCCTCGCTACAATGAGCAGTTCTTC.

The chain links TRBV4-1 to TRBJ1-1, with D possibly matching TRBD1 (6 bases). Trimming pared 2 bases from V and 11 bases from J, leaving 18 bases between. The length of the CDR3 is 14 residues. Germline assignment: CDR1 MGHRA and CDR2 YSYEKL. CDR3 bases: TGCGCCAGCAGCCAAACCACAGGGTTCGATCGGGCTTTCTTT. This translates into CASSQTTGFDRAFF.

The rearrangement links TRBV5-3 to TRBJ2-5; TRBD1 might be the D (5 bases). TRBV5-3 qualifies as an ORF whose function is uncertain. This CDR3 region has 18 residues. The ends were cut back, 4 bases at V and 4 bases at J, with 26 bases in the middle. As DNA, the CDR3 is TGTGCCAGAAGCCCCCTTATTACGACAGTACCCCGACTAGAGACCCAGTACTTC. Translated: CARSPLITTVPRLETQYF.

The rearrangement joins TRBV19 to TRBJ2-3; D may be TRBD1 (5 bases). CDR3 size: 14 residues. Trimming took off 5 bases at V and 4 bases at J, with 13 bases between the two ends. CDR1 and CDR2 from the germline V gene are LNHDA and SQIVND (reference sequence). The CDR3 is CASSAATRADTQYF. In nucleotides, the CDR3 is TGTGCCAGTAGTGCCGCCACCAGGGCAGATACGCAGTATTTT.

The rearrangement joins TRBV7-2 to TRBJ2-5; D gene unclear. This CDR3 spans 15 amino acids. Germline V gene lookup returns CDR1 SGHTA and CDR2 FQGNSA. Deletions cut 0 bases from V and 5 bases from J, with 13 bases between. DNA for the CDR3: TGTGCCAGCAGCTTAGCTATCCTAGGCTGGGAGACCCAGTACTTC. As protein: CASSLAILGWETQYF.

The chain is built from TRBV10-1 and TRBJ1-1, with unresolved D. Germline values: CDR1 WNHNN, CDR2 SYGVQD (reference sequence). The CDR3 is 15 amino acids. V gave up 8 bases and J gave up 8 bases, with 24 bases separating them. CDR3 sequence: CASRSSRDWREEAFF. The CDR3 DNA reads TGCGCCAGCCGCTCCTCCCGGGATTGGAGAGAGGAAGCTTTCTTT.

The chain has TRBV2 and TRBJ1-2, with TRBD1 identical over 7 bases. The V and J ends lost 0 bases and 3 bases, in that order; junction bases with no gene match: 4. Looked up from germline, CDR1 is SNHLY and CDR2 is FYNNEI. The CDR3 runs to 15 residues. The DNA of the CDR3 is TGTGCCAGCAGTGAAGCAGTACAGGGGTACTATGGCTACACCTTC. Protein: CASSEAVQGYYGYTF.

The chain recombines TRBV11-2 with TRBJ1-5; the D gene is possibly TRBD1 (5 bases). The CDR3 is made up of 14 amino acids. CDR1 SGHAT and CDR2 FQNNGV come from the germline V gene. V was trimmed by 4 bases and J by 4 bases, leaving 11 bases between them. CDR3 in amino acids: CASSYGGGNQPQHF. In DNA, the CDR3 is TGTGCCAGCAGCTACGGGGGGGGAAATCAGCCCCAGCATTTT.

The V gene is TRBV27, the J gene TRBJ1-2, with 9 bases identical to TRBD1. Trimming at V came to 6 bases and at J to 4 bases, leaving 0 bases not matched to a gene. The CDR3 runs to 12 residues. Germline CDR1 MNHEY, CDR2 SMNVEV (reference sequence). CDR3 region: CASRTGGYGYTF. The CDR3 DNA is TGTGCCAGCAGGACAGGGGGCTATGGCTACACCTTC.

The chain joins TRBV5-1 to TRBJ2-1; tentatively, D is TRBD1 (5 bases). Trimming removed 4 bases from V and 0 bases from J, with 14 bases in between. CDR1 is SGHRS and CDR2 is YFSETQ in the germline V gene. CDR3 length: 16 amino acids. The CDR3 sequence is CASSPFQGSSYNEQFF. The CDR3 region has the DNA TGCGCCAGCAGCCCGTTCCAGGGAAGCTCCTACAATGAGCAGTTCTTC. The full variable domain, completed using reference TRBV5-1 and TRBJ2-1, is KAGVTQTPRYLIKTRGQQVTLSCSPISGHRSVSWYQQTPGQGLQFLFEYFSETQRNKGNFPGRFSGRQFSNSRSEMNVSTLELGDSALYLCASSPFQGSSYNEQFFGPGTRLTVL.

A few counts support this clone. The V call is TRBV25-1, the J call TRBJ1-2; 11 bases fit TRBD1. Germline V gene sequence: CDR1 MGHDK, CDR2 SYGVNS. The CDR3 sequence is 13 residues long. The trim removed 6 bases at V and 6 bases at J, leaving 3 bases unmatched. This CDR3 reads CASRGGQGDGYTF. CDR3 DNA: TGTGCCAGCAGAGGGGGACAGGGGGATGGCTACACCTTC.

This clone was found once. CDR3 residues: CASLPRDRGTDTQYF. CDR3 nucleotide sequence: TGTGCCAGTCTCCCCCGGGACAGGGGCACAGATACGCAGTATTTT. This chain connects TRBV19 to TRBJ2-3; TRBD1 matches 9 bases. There are 15 residues in the CDR3. V gave up 8 bases and J gave up 1 base; unmatched junction bases: 7. CDR1 and CDR2 from the germline V gene are LNHDA and SQIVND (reference sequence).

This clone was observed a single time. The chain employs TRBV6-4 and TRBJ2-1; TRBD1 agrees at 10 bases. There are 17 residues in the CDR3. CDR1 and CDR2 (germline): MRHNA, SNTAGT. After removal of 0 bases from V and 5 bases from J, the junction contained 7 bases not matched to a gene. CDR3 bases: TGTGCCAGCAGTGACTCCGTGCGGGACAGGGGTCACAATGAGCAGTTCTTC. This sequence encodes CASSDSVRDRGHNEQFF.

The table lists this clone with a count of one. V gene TRBV19 combines with J gene TRBJ1-2; 10 bases are a match to TRBD1. CDR3 length equals 14 residues. Germline assignment: CDR1 LNHDA and CDR2 SQIVND (reference sequence). Unmatched junction bases numbered 5, after V lost 4 bases and J lost 6 bases. For the CDR3, the DNA is TGTGCCAGTAGTACGACAGGGGGCATCGATGGCTACACCTTC. This translates into CASSTTGGIDGYTF.

The rearrangement joins TRBV28 to TRBJ2-3, with 7 bases matching TRBD1. The CDR3 is 12 amino acids. Germline V gene lookup returns CDR1 MDHEN and CDR2 SYDVKM. Losses at the gene ends were 10 bases for V and 2 bases for J; bases not matched to a gene: 3. The DNA for the CDR3 is TGTGCCACGGGACAGCTCACAGATACGCAGTATTTT. Its translation is CATGQLTDTQYF.

The genes are TRBV9 and TRBJ2-3; 9 bases map to TRBD2. Germline V gene lookup returns CDR1 SGDLS and CDR2 YYNGEE. The CDR3 covers 15 residues. J lost 4 bases, V lost 3 bases, and 6 bases had no gene match. This CDR3 reads CASSGSGSRADTQYF. CDR3 nucleotide sequence: TGTGCCAGCAGCGGTAGCGGGAGTAGGGCAGATACGCAGTATTTT.